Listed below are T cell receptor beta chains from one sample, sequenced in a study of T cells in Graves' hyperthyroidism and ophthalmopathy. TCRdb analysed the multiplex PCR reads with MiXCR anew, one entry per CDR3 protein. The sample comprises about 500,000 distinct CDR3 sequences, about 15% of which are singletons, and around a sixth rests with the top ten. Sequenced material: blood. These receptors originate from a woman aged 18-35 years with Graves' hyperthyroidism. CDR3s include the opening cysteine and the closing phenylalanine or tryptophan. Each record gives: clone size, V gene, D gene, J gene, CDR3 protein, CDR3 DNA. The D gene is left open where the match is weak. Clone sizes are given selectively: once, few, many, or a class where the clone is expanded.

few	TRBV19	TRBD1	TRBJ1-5	CASCLGTGSQPQHF	TGTGCCAGTTGCCTCGGGACAGGCAGTCAGCCCCAGCATTTT
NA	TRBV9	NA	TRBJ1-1	CASSVAPGLNTEAFF	TGTGCCAGCAGCGTAGCGCCGGGATTGAACACTGAAGCTTTCTTT
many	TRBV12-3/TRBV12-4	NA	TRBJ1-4	CASSPDLTGTHEKLFF	TGTGCCAGCAGTCCCGACCTTACAGGGACGCATGAAAAACTGTTTTTT
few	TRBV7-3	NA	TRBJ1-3	CASSLSGIISGNTIYF	TGTGCCAGCAGCTTATCGGGCATTATCTCTGGAAACACCATATATTTT
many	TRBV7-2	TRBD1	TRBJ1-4	CASSKDRGGKLFF	TGTGCCAGCAGCAAAGACAGGGGTGGAAAACTGTTTTTT
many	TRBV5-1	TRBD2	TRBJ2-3	CASTTGGRGDTQYF	TGCGCCAGCACCACGGGCGGGAGGGGAGATACGCAGTATTTT
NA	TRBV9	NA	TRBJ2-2	CASSPHGLAGTGELFF	TGTGCCAGCAGCCCCCACGGGTTAGCCGGAACCGGGGAGCTGTTTTTT
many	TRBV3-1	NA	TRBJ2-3	CASSQKRFYLSTDTQYF	TGTGCCAGCAGCCAAAAGCGCTTCTACCTAAGCACAGATACGCAGTATTTT
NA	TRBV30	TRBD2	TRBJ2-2	CAWSVPGRANTGELFF	TGTGCCTGGAGTGTACCCGGGAGGGCGAACACCGGGGAGCTGTTTTTT
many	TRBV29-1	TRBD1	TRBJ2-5	CSVGGVRQGELYRETQYF	TGCAGCGTTGGAGGGGTTAGACAGGGGGAGCTGTACCGTGAGACCCAGTACTTC